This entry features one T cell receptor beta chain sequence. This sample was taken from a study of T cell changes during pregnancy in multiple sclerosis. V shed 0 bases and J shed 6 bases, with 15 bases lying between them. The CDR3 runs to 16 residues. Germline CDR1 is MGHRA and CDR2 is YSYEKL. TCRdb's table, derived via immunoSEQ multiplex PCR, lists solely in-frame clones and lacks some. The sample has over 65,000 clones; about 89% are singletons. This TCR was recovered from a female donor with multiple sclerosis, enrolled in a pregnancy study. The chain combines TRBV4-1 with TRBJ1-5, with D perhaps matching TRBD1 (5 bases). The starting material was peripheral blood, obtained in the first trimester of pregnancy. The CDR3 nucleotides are TGCGCCAGCAGCCAAGATAGTGGAAGGGGTGGTCAGCCCCAGCATTTT. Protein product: CASSQDSGRGGQPQHF.